The subject of this entry is one T cell receptor (beta chain). No antigen is known for it. This sample is drawn from a study of monozygotic twins with inflammatory bowel disease. Whole-study results and caveats: No difference was seen in repertoire similarity between concordant and discordant twins, possibly from limited power. Among the T cells, different subtypes could not be distinguished.

The CDR3 contains 15 residues. From germline, CDR1 is LGHNA and CDR2 YSLEER. For each CDR3 protein, TCRdb gives one entry from its re-call of the 5' RACE reads, without DNA. This sample's table has 300,000 to 450,000 distinct CDR3 sequences. Source material: blood. This TCR derives from a human donor with ulcerative colitis or Crohn's disease, or a healthy co-twin of an affected twin (not recorded which). V gene TRBV4-3 combines with J gene TRBJ2-3; with no DNA, the TCRdb D assignment of TRBD2 cannot be verified. The CDR3 sequence is CASSQILAFSDTQYF.